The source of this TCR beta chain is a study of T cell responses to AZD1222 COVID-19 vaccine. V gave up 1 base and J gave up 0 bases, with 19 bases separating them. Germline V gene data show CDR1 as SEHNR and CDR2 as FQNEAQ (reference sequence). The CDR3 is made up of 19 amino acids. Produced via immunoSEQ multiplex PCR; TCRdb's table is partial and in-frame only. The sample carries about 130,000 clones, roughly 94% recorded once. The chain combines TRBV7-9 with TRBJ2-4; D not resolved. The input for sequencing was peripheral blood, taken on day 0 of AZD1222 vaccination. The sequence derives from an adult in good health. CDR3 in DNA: TGTGCCAGCAGCTTAGGGGTACAACGGCAGAACCTAGCCAAAAACATTCAGTACTTC. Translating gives CASSLGVQRQNLAKNIQYF.